What follows are 25 T cell receptor beta chains derived from one specimen sequenced in a study of blood T cell repertoires in COVID-19. Sequencing was performed with immunoSEQ multiplex PCR; in TCRdb, only in-frame clones are kept and a portion is missing. Of fewer than 500,000 clones listed, 70% to 90% were seen once; the top ten hold 1% to 1.5%. Sequencing input: PBMCs or T cells enriched from blood (not recorded which). The receptors come from a young man who had recovered from COVID-19.

The chain carries TRBV19 and TRBJ1-1; perhaps TRBD1 as D (5 bases). Germline V gene lookup returns CDR1 LNHDA and CDR2 SQIVND (reference sequence). The V end lost 3 bases, the J end lost 1 base, and 9 bases lay between the germline ends. The CDR3 sequence is 14 residues long. CDR3 protein: CASSIRTSNTEAFF. CDR3 nucleotides: TGTGCCAGTAGTATTCGGACATCGAACACTGAAGCTTTCTTT.

The gene calls are TRBV19 and TRBJ2-5, with TRBD2 matching 8 bases. The CDR3 covers 16 residues. Losses at the gene ends were 6 bases for V and 5 bases for J; bases not matched to a gene: 14. The V gene's germline CDR1 is LNHDA and CDR2 SQIVND (reference sequence). The CDR3 sequence is CASSAQTSPGGETQYF. In DNA form, the CDR3 reads TGTGCCAGTAGCGCGCAGACTAGTCCGGGGGGGGAGACCCAGTACTTC.

The chain recombines TRBV9 with TRBJ2-3; TRBD2 matches 10 bases. From germline, CDR1 is SGDLS and CDR2 YYNGEE. The CDR3 has 15 residues. The trim removed 4 bases at V and 4 bases at J, leaving 6 bases unmatched. This chain's CDR3 is CASSLERGGSDTQYF. The CDR3 DNA follows: TGTGCCAGCAGCCTAGAGCGGGGGGGTTCAGATACGCAGTATTTT.

The CDR3 region has the DNA TGTGCCAGCAGATACCAGAGGACAGGGGGCGTTGAAGCTTTCTTT. As protein: CASRYQRTGGVEAFF. The chain carries TRBV7-2 and TRBJ1-1, with TRBD1 matching over 11 bases. Trimming at V came to 6 bases and at J to 7 bases, leaving 10 bases not matched to a gene. Germline assignment: CDR1 SGHTA and CDR2 FQGNSA. The CDR3 is made up of 15 amino acids.

The chain recombines TRBV9 with TRBJ2-7, with D perhaps matching TRBD2 (6 bases). The CDR3 loop spans 13 amino acids. CDR1 SGDLS and CDR2 YYNGEE come from the germline V gene. Deletions cut 3 bases from V and 5 bases from J, with 12 bases between. For the CDR3, the DNA is TGTGCCAGCAGCGATATGGGGGGTAACGAGCAGTACTTC. It yields the protein CASSDMGGNEQYF.

This rearrangement joins TRBV5-6 to TRBJ2-7; 7 bases are shared with TRBD2. This CDR3 comprises 14 residues. V lost 2 bases and J lost 2; bases outside the gene matches: 4. CDR1 SGHDT and CDR2 YYEEEE come from the germline V gene. CDR3 protein: CASSFVRGAYEQYF. CDR3 coding DNA: TGTGCCAGCAGCTTCGTTCGGGGGGCCTACGAGCAGTACTTC.

The CDR3 sequence: CASSYFGIVQPQHF. CDR3 DNA: TGTGCCAGCAGTTACTTCGGGATCGTGCAGCCCCAGCATTTT. The chain employs TRBV6-2 or TRBV6-3 and TRBJ1-5; D not resolved. This CDR3 has 14 amino acids. V was clipped by 1 base and J by 7 bases, with 11 bases between them. Germline CDR1 and CDR2: MNHEY and SVGEGT.

This chain uses TRBV7-2 with TRBJ2-7, with a weak D call TRBD1 (6 bases). Germline V lookup: CDR1 SGHTA, CDR2 FQGNSA. This CDR3 region has 17 residues. Trimming stripped 2 bases from V and 6 bases from J, with 23 bases between. The CDR3 here is CASSLWSGGRGTSEQYF. In DNA, the CDR3 is TGTGCCAGCAGCTTATGGAGTGGGGGCAGGGGAACATCCGAGCAGTACTTC.

The V and J genes are TRBV6-1 and TRBJ1-2; TRBD1 matches at 7 bases. The germline gives CDR1 MNHNS, CDR2 SASEGT. The V gene end was trimmed by 3 bases and the J gene end by 4 bases; junction bases not matched to a gene: 8. CDR3 length: 15 residues. The CDR3 DNA sequence: TGTGCCAGCAGTGAGGGGACACAGGGGCTCTATGGCTACACCTTC. This gives the protein CASSEGTQGLYGYTF.

The genes are TRBV6-2 or TRBV6-3 and TRBJ2-7, with TRBD2 matching 12 bases. CDR3 length: 17 residues. V lost 3 bases and J lost 0; bases outside the gene matches: 6. Germline assignment: CDR1 MNHEY and CDR2 SVGEGT. CDR3 in DNA: TGTGCCAGCAGTTATAGGACTAGCGGGGATCACTCCTACGAGCAGTACTTC. This sequence encodes CASSYRTSGDHSYEQYF.

The genes are TRBV7-6 and TRBJ1-2, with 9 bases that match TRBD1. The junction had 9 bases not matched to a gene; V was cut back by 5 bases and J by 8 bases. Germline CDR1 SGHVS, CDR2 FNYEAQ. There are 14 residues in the CDR3. DNA of the CDR3: TGTGCCAGCAGCCCCACAGGGGGCGCGGGAGGCTACACCTTC. It yields the protein CASSPTGGAGGYTF.

Only a few counts were recorded for this clone. The rearrangement uses TRBV10-1 and TRBJ2-2, with 7 bases that match TRBD1. CDR1 WNHNN and CDR2 SYGVQD come from the germline V gene (reference sequence). The CDR3 is made up of 15 amino acids. The ends lost 0 bases at V and 4 bases at J; junction bases unmatched: 2. In DNA, the CDR3 is TGCGCCAGCAGTGAGTCGAGGGACAGCACCGGGGAGCTGTTTTTT. Its protein is CASSESRDSTGELFF.

The chain employs TRBV4-1 and TRBJ2-3; a possible D gene is TRBD1 (6 bases). Germline V gene data show CDR1 as MGHRA and CDR2 as YSYEKL. V was cut by 0 bases and J by 2 bases, with 15 bases left in between. The CDR3 consists of 17 residues. This chain's CDR3 is CASSQDQRTVPTDTQYF. As DNA, the CDR3 is TGCGCCAGCAGCCAAGATCAGAGGACAGTCCCCACAGATACGCAGTATTTT.

The genes are TRBV11-3 and TRBJ1-1; 11 positions agree with TRBD1. Germline CDR1 SGHNT, CDR2 YENEEA. J gave up 0 bases and V 5 bases, and 5 bases lay outside the gene matches. The CDR3 length is 16 residues. As DNA, the CDR3 is TGTGCCAGCAGCCCCGGGACAGGGGGACTGAACACTGAAGCTTTCTTT. Its translation: CASSPGTGGLNTEAFF.

The V and J genes are TRBV19 and TRBJ2-3; D is possibly TRBD2 (5 bases). CDR1 and CDR2 (germline): LNHDA, SQIVND (reference sequence). Deletions cut 3 bases from V and 6 bases from J, with 22 bases between. The length of the CDR3 is 17 residues. This CDR3 is CASSMPPGFMWWDTQYF. CDR3 nucleotides: TGTGCCAGTAGTATGCCACCGGGGTTTATGTGGTGGGATACGCAGTATTTT.

V and J are TRBV29-1 and TRBJ1-1, with D perhaps TRBD1 (5 bases). CDR3 length: 17 amino acids. V was trimmed by 1 base and J by 4 bases, leaving 22 bases between them. The V gene's germline CDR1 is SQVTM and CDR2 ANQGSEA. The CDR3 DNA follows: TGCAGCGTTGAAGGCGGGATATCTGTATGGGGGGGCACTGAAGCTTTCTTT. As protein: CSVEGGISVWGGTEAFF.

V gene TRBV7-9 combines with J gene TRBJ1-2; 8 positions agree with TRBD1. Germline loops: CDR1 SEHNR, CDR2 FQNEAQ (reference sequence). The CDR3 consists of 13 residues. The V gene end was trimmed by 5 bases and the J gene end by 8 bases; junction bases not matched to a gene: 7. In DNA, the CDR3 is TGTGCCAGCAGCGGACAGGGCGACCAGGGCTACACCTTC. Amino acid sequence: CASSGQGDQGYTF. The full variable domain, its missing parts supplied by reference TRBV7-9 and TRBJ1-2, is DTGVSQNPRHKITKRGQNVTFRCDPISEHNRLYWYRQTLGQGPEFLTYFQNEAQLEKSRLLSDRFSAERPKGSFSTLEIQRTEQGDSAMYLCASSGQGDQGYTFGSGTRLTVV.

The rearrangement uses TRBV7-2 and TRBJ2-7; weak D call: TRBD1 (6 bases). Germline-derived CDR1 and CDR2 are SGHTA and FQGNSA. Trimming removed 6 bases from V and 0 bases from J, with 15 bases in between. The CDR3 is made up of 15 amino acids. This CDR3 is CASSLTGLGSYEQYF. CDR3 nucleotide sequence: TGTGCCAGCAGTCTAACAGGGTTGGGCTCCTACGAGCAGTACTTC.

The chain uses TRBV19 and TRBJ2-4; 11 nucleotides match TRBD1. CDR3 size: 15 residues. V shed 3 bases, J shed 6 bases, and the junction held 4 bases outside the gene matches. Germline V CDR1 and CDR2: LNHDA, SQIVND (reference sequence). The CDR3 DNA is TGTGCCAGTAGTATGGGGACAGGGGGTGGAAACATTCAGTACTTC. Residues: CASSMGTGGGNIQYF. Based on the CDR3 plus reference TRBV19 and TRBJ2-4, the full variable domain is DGGITQSPKYLFRKEGQNVTLSCEQNLNHDAMYWYRQDPGQGLRLIYYSQIVNDFQKGDIAEGYSVSREKKESFPLTVTSAQKNPTAFYLCASSMGTGGGNIQYFGAGTRLSVL.

V gene TRBV6-1 combines with J gene TRBJ1-1; TRBD1 is a possible D gene (6 bases). The CDR3 runs 15 residues. Trimming removed 3 bases from V and 1 base from J, with 12 bases in between. Germline CDR1 MNHNS, CDR2 SASEGT. CDR3 coding DNA: TGTGCCAGCAGTGATCTGGGCAGGGGGAACACTGAAGCTTTCTTT. Amino acids: CASSDLGRGNTEAFF.

The chain has TRBV19 and TRBJ1-5, with no clear D. CDR1 is LNHDA and CDR2 is SQIVND in the germline V gene (reference sequence). The CDR3 extends over 14 amino acids. The ends were cut back, 5 bases at V and 0 bases at J, with 8 bases in the middle. The CDR3 region has the DNA TGTGCCAGTAGTTCCGCGGGTAGCAATCAGCCCCAGCATTTT. Amino acid sequence: CASSSAGSNQPQHF.

J is TRBJ1-5 and V is TRBV19; D is ambiguous. The CDR3 totals 13 residues. V lost 7 bases and J lost 6, with 13 bases in between. Germline CDR1 LNHDA, CDR2 SQIVND (reference sequence). CDR3 DNA sequence: TGTGCCAGTATAGAACGGGCGGGTCAGCCCCAGCATTTT. Its protein product is CASIERAGQPQHF.

The chain has TRBV2 and TRBJ1-3; TRBD1 matches at 10 bases. This CDR3 comprises 20 residues. Germline-derived CDR1 and CDR2 are SNHLY and FYNNEI. The V and J ends lost 7 bases and 0 bases, in that order; junction bases with no gene match: 18. The CDR3 is CASTPLPGTGASSSGNTIYF. The CDR3 DNA follows: TGTGCCAGCACCCCCCTCCCCGGGACAGGGGCCTCGAGCTCTGGAAACACCATATATTTT.

The J gene is TRBJ1-3, the V gene TRBV30; no clear D. Germline CDR1 reads GTSNPN; CDR2 reads SVGIG (reference sequence). The CDR3 loop spans 13 amino acids. V was pared by 6 bases and J by 2 bases, with 11 bases between. The CDR3 nucleotides are TGTGCCTGCACGCGTCTGACTGGAAACACCATATATTTT. It specifies CACTRLTGNTIYF.

The rearrangement joins TRBV30 to TRBJ1-6; tentatively, D is TRBD1 (5 bases). CDR3 length equals 13 residues. Germline CDR1 reads GTSNPN; CDR2 reads SVGIG (reference sequence). V lost 8 bases, J lost 10 bases, and 18 bases lay in between. The CDR3 DNA follows: TGTGCCAGAAGCGGGGGTAAAGGGTCACCCCTCCACTTT. This codes for CARSGGKGSPLHF.